The text below deals with one T cell receptor (beta chain). No cognate antigen has been identified for it. No quality values exist for individual bases; no much larger clone is one base distant. RNA was extracted using the RNeasy kit, and about 0.5 to 1 microgram was reverse transcribed with random hexamers. The immunoSEQ multiplex PCR assay, covering 54 Vbeta and 13 Jbeta segments, was used to amplify TCR beta CDR3 regions. PCR amplification bias was corrected by using a synthetic template baseline for primer optimization and computational correction. As for the authors' bioinformatics: Only productive sequences were kept, with reads annotated to V, D and J genes according to IMGT and analyzed in immunoSEQ Analyzer. To calculate clonality, Shannon entropy was normalized by log2 of the number of productive unique sequences and then subtracted from one. For each patient and control, public and private clones were evaluated within the 100 most prevalent clones. Clones were defined as Susac-specific when absent from the healthy and MS cohorts, from roughly 1,100 published viral clones and from other ImmuneACCESS disease sequences. The public reads were reprocessed in TCRdb via fastp at Q25 and MiXCR, keeping in-frame beta chains. Rows with a matching CDR3 protein are joined into one entry that keeps the most common DNA and genes. Here the V and J calls rest on TCRdb's processing, not on the authors' analysis. Across this sample there are 230,000 or so distinct CDR3 sequences, with 95% seen only once. Of the sample, about 0.091% is held by the ten largest clones.

This sample was included in a study of CD8 T cells in Susac syndrome (dated by TCRdb to the late 2010s). Turning to the overall study: Repertoire sequencing was used to test whether CD8+ T cell activation and differentiation in Susac syndrome was antigen driven.

Peripheral blood CD8+ and CD4+ T cells from healthy donors, Susac syndrome patients and multiple sclerosis patients were profiled by high-throughput TCR beta sequencing. The multiple sclerosis controls were treatment-naive patients who had stable or active relapsing-remitting disease and met the revised McDonald criteria. CD8+ TEMRA cells were enriched by FACS, while bulk CD8+ and CD4+ T cells were purified by magnetic negative isolation. Blood was collected in EDTA tubes and processed within 24 hours, with PBMCs isolated through density gradient centrifugation. PBMCs intended for TCR sequencing were cryopreserved in liquid nitrogen and thawed later in a water bath at 37 degrees C. A purity of at least 90% was achieved for sorted or isolated CD4+, CD8+ and CD8+ TEMRA cells. CDR1 is given as SQVTM and CDR2 as ANQGSEA, both from the germline V gene. Ends trimmed: V by 4 bases, J by 5 bases; bases unmatched to a gene: 6. The CDR3, from cysteine to phenylalanine, totals 13 residues. Left in the record is the CDR3 DNA by itself, 39 bases read in frame from the first base.

The paper's findings and limits, for the study overall: The number of individuals in the TCR sequencing and HLA analysis was recognized as being relatively small.

The rearrangement joined TRBV29-1 to TRBJ1-2, with 8 junctional bases fitting TRBD1. The sequence was obtained from a human donor with multiple sclerosis. Sequencing input: CD4+ T cells from PBMCs. The DNA sequence is given as TGCAGCGTTGGCCGGGACAGGATTTATGGCTACACCTTC. It encodes CSVGRDRIYGYTF.